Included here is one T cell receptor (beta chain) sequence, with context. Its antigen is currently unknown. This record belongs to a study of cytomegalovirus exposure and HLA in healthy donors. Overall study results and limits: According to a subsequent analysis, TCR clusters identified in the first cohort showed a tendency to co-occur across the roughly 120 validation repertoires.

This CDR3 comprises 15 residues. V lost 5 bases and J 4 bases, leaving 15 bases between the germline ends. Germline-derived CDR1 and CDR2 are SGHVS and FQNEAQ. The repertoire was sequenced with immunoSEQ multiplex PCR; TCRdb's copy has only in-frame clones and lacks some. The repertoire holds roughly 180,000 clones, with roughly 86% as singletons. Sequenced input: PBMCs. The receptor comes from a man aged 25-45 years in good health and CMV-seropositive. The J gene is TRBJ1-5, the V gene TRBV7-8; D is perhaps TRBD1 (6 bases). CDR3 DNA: TGTGCCAGCAGCGCCCGCCAGGACAGTAATCAGCCCCAGCATTTT. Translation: CASSARQDSNQPQHF.